A single sample gave rise to the 25 T cell receptor beta chains below, sequenced in a study of blood T cell repertoires in COVID-19 (TCRdb year 2020). Library preparation was by the immunoSEQ multiplex PCR assay. TCRdb took this table from immuneACCESS and kept in-frame rearrangements with V and J called. Such tables lack part of the clones; where checked against another copy, unresolved V genes explain under half of the gap, and the rest is unexplained. Across this sample there are about 75,000 clones, with around 90% seen only once. The top ten clones comprise about 21% of the sample. The specimen was peripheral blood. These receptor sequences come from a human donor in a cohort sampled during active COVID-19.

This clone was seen only once. The rearrangement links TRBV12-3 or TRBV12-4 to TRBJ2-1; D unresolved. This CDR3 is 12 amino acids long. Trimming cost V 7 bases and J 4 bases, with 8 bases left between them. The chain's CDR3 is CASTLNYNEQFF. The CDR3 nucleotides read TGTGCCAGCACCCTTAATTACAATGAGCAGTTCTTC.

The V call is TRBV5-1, the J call TRBJ2-3; TRBD1 might be the D (5 bases). Trimming cost V 0 bases and J 4 bases, with 9 bases left between them. CDR1 and CDR2 (germline): SGHRS, YFSETQ. CDR3 length: 14 residues. CDR3 sequence (DNA): TGCGCCAGCAGCTTGGGGGGCGGCCCAGATACGCAGTATTTT. Its protein product is CASSLGGGPDTQYF.

The chain couples TRBV5-4 to TRBJ2-7, with TRBD1 as a possible D gene (6 bases). CDR1 and CDR2 (germline): SGHNT, YYREEE (reference sequence). CDR3 length equals 12 residues. The V and J ends lost 5 bases and 6 bases respectively, with 12 bases between them. The CDR3 loop is CASRRQDSEQYF. The CDR3 region has the DNA TGTGCCAGCAGAAGACAGGACTCCGAGCAGTACTTC.

This rearrangement joins TRBV18 to TRBJ1-6, with D possibly matching TRBD1 (6 bases). The V gene's germline CDR1 is KGHSH and CDR2 LQKENI. V lost 3 bases to trimming and J lost 7 bases, with 16 bases between them. This CDR3 spans 16 amino acids. The CDR3 protein is CASSPYPGVVNSPLHF. The CDR3 DNA is TGTGCCAGCTCACCGTATCCAGGGGTGGTGAATTCACCCCTCCACTTT.

This rearrangement joins TRBV2 to TRBJ2-7, with TRBD1 matching over 7 bases. V was clipped by 4 bases and J by 6 bases; unmatched bases: 21. This CDR3 is built from 18 residues. From germline, CDR1 is SNHLY and CDR2 FYNNEI. The CDR3 bases are TGTGCCAGCAGTGGACTCGGACAGGCTAACATATACCCACGCGAGCAGTACTTC. Protein sequence: CASSGLGQANIYPREQYF.

This CDR3 is CASSRTSSSYNEQFF. The CDR3 nucleotides are TGTGCCAGCAGTCGGACTTCTAGCTCCTACAATGAGCAGTTCTTC. The V and J genes are TRBV6-5 and TRBJ2-1, with a tentative D call TRBD2 (5 bases). CDR1 and CDR2 from the germline V gene are MNHEY and SVGAGI. V lost 5 bases and J lost 0, with 11 bases in between. The CDR3 contains 15 residues.

This clone was detected only once. The chain is built from TRBV6-2 or TRBV6-3 and TRBJ2-5; D is possibly TRBD2 (5 bases). Germline V CDR1 and CDR2: MNHEY, SVGEGT. The CDR3 runs 16 residues. V was shortened by 2 bases and J by 2 bases, with 15 bases between the two germline ends. CDR3: CASSYRWTSRQETQYF. For the CDR3, the DNA is TGTGCCAGCAGTTACAGATGGACTTCGAGGCAAGAGACCCAGTACTTC.

This rearrangement joins TRBV5-1 to TRBJ2-5, with 10 bases lining up with TRBD2. With V trimmed by 4 bases and J by 2 bases, 2 bases remained unmatched. Germline loops: CDR1 SGHRS, CDR2 YFSETQ. The CDR3 sequence is 14 residues long. The CDR3 region is CASSTSGTQETQYF. CDR3 nucleotide sequence: TGCGCCAGCAGCACTAGCGGGACACAAGAGACCCAGTACTTC.

CDR3 sequence reads: CASSIDFQRGRPDTQYF. The CDR3, as DNA: TGTGCCAGTAGTATAGATTTCCAGCGGGGGAGGCCAGATACGCAGTATTTT. The chain has TRBV19 and TRBJ2-3, with 8 bases aligning to TRBD2. J lost 4 bases, V lost 0 bases, and 9 bases had no gene match. Germline-derived CDR1 and CDR2 are LNHDA and SQIVND (reference sequence). The CDR3 has 17 residues.

The chain has TRBV9 and TRBJ2-2, with 8 bases fitting TRBD1. This CDR3 comprises 17 residues. V was clipped by 0 bases and J by 0 bases; unmatched bases: 4. Germline CDR1 reads SGDLS; CDR2 reads YYNGEE. The CDR3 loop reads CASSVGWTGTNTGELFF. The CDR3 DNA is TGTGCCAGCAGCGTAGGATGGACAGGGACGAACACCGGGGAGCTGTTTTTT.

This clone was picked up a small number of times. The chain links TRBV5-1 to TRBJ2-5, with 9 nucleotides matching TRBD1. Losses at the gene ends were 4 bases for V and 4 bases for J; bases not matched to a gene: 11. This CDR3 comprises 16 residues. Germline V gene data show CDR1 as SGHRS and CDR2 as YFSETQ. The DNA for the CDR3 is TGCGCCAGCAGCCCGGGGGACAGGGACTCAGGAGAGACCCAGTACTTC. This sequence encodes CASSPGDRDSGETQYF.

This clone has a single count. This chain connects TRBV5-1 to TRBJ2-3, with 9 nucleotides matching TRBD2. CDR3 length equals 14 residues. J gave up 2 bases and V 5 bases, and 3 bases lay outside the gene matches. Germline lookup yields CDR1 SGHRS and CDR2 YFSETQ. The CDR3 here is CASRWTSATDTQYF. The CDR3 DNA is TGCGCCAGCAGGTGGACTAGCGCCACAGATACGCAGTATTTT. Supplemented by reference TRBV5-1 and TRBJ2-3, the full variable domain reads KAGVTQTPRYLIKTRGQQVTLSCSPISGHRSVSWYQQTPGQGLQFLFEYFSETQRNKGNFPGRFSGRQFSNSRSEMNVSTLELGDSALYLCASRWTSATDTQYFGPGTRLTVL.

The chain employs TRBV9 and TRBJ2-1; possibly TRBD2 for D (7 bases). Per the germline V gene, CDR1 is SGDLS and CDR2 is YYNGEE. Trimming stripped 6 bases from V and 7 bases from J, with 23 bases between. The CDR3 loop spans 16 amino acids. The CDR3 here is CASTPGGGRTDNEQFF. CDR3 coding DNA: TGTGCCAGCACCCCCGGGGGAGGGAGGACAGATAATGAGCAGTTCTTC.

This clone has just a few counts. The V and J genes are TRBV30 and TRBJ2-7; 7 bases are shared with TRBD2. With 0 bases clipped from V and 4 bases from J, the junction kept 6 bases outside the gene matches. Germline assignment: CDR1 GTSNPN and CDR2 SVGIG (reference sequence). The CDR3 sequence is 14 residues long. CDR3 DNA: TGTGCCTGGAGTGTTGGGACCGGGGGGTACGAGCAGTACTTC. It yields the protein CAWSVGTGGYEQYF.

This clone was seen once. The V and J genes are TRBV11-2 and TRBJ2-1; the D is unclear. The CDR3 has 14 amino acids. The V end was cut by 1 base, the J end by 0 bases, with 4 bases between. CDR1 and CDR2 (germline): SGHAT, FQNNGV. Written as DNA, the CDR3 is TGTGCCAGCAGCTTAGCGGGCTCCTACAATGAGCAGTTCTTC. Translation: CASSLAGSYNEQFF.

The chain uses TRBV7-9 and TRBJ1-6; 9 bases match TRBD1. CDR3 size: 14 residues. After removal of 5 bases from V and 9 bases from J, the junction contained 5 bases not matched to a gene. In germline, CDR1 is SEHNR, CDR2 FQNEAQ (reference sequence). The CDR3 spells CASSTGTGTSPLHF. The CDR3 nucleotides are TGTGCCAGCAGCACGGGGACAGGGACTTCACCCCTCCACTTT.

The V call is TRBV4-1, the J call TRBJ2-3; 9 bases map to TRBD1. There are 17 residues in the CDR3. CDR1 is MGHRA and CDR2 is YSYEKL in the germline V gene. J was trimmed by 0 bases and V by 4 bases; bases with no gene match: 8. The CDR3 loop reads CASSRETQGASTDTQYF. In nucleotides, the CDR3 is TGCGCCAGCAGCCGCGAAACACAGGGGGCTAGCACAGATACGCAGTATTTT.

This chain connects TRBV21-1 to TRBJ1-3. TRBV21-1 counts as a pseudogene. This CDR3 spans 16 amino acids. The CDR3 DNA follows: TGTGCCAGCAGCAAAGTTCCGGTTAGCTCTGGAAACACCATATATTTT. This codes for CASSKVPVSSGNTIYF.

The chain uses TRBV27 and TRBJ1-2, with a weak D call TRBD1 (6 bases). The CDR3 sequence is 16 residues long. CDR1 MNHEY and CDR2 SMNVEV come from the germline V gene (reference sequence). Trimming removed 8 bases at V and 0 bases at J, with 19 bases between. The CDR3 DNA sequence: TGTGCCAGCCGCCGACAGGCCACTGCCACTAACTATGGCTACACCTTC. Its protein is CASRRQATATNYGYTF.

The V gene is TRBV28, the J gene TRBJ2-7; TRBD2 matches at 12 bases. The germline CDR1 and CDR2 sequences are MDHEN and SYDVKM. The CDR3 is made up of 15 amino acids. V shed 7 bases, J shed 5 bases, and the junction held 9 bases outside the gene matches. The CDR3 nucleotides are TGTGCCAGCACCCAGGGGGGACTAGCGGGCCACGAGCAGTACTTC. It is translated as CASTQGGLAGHEQYF.

The chain links TRBV28 to TRBJ2-3; 11 nucleotides align to TRBD2. CDR1 is MDHEN, CDR2 SYDVKM, per germline. The V segment lost 5 bases and the J segment 2 bases; nucleotides outside the gene matches: 6. This CDR3 has 16 amino acids. CDR3 residues: CASSTGTSGYTDTQYF. In DNA form, the CDR3 reads TGTGCCAGCAGTACGGGGACTAGCGGATACACAGATACGCAGTATTTT. Based on the CDR3 plus reference TRBV28 and TRBJ2-3, the full variable domain is DVKVTQSSRYLVKRTGEKVFLECVQDMDHENMFWYRQDPGLGLRLIYFSYDVKMKEKGDIPEGYSVSREKKERFSLILESASTNQTSMYLCASSTGTSGYTDTQYFGPGTRLTVL.

Sample share makes this clone medium-sized. The chain uses TRBV28 and TRBJ2-6, with 7 positions matching TRBD1. The CDR3 consists of 15 residues. The V segment lost 2 bases and the J segment 2 bases; nucleotides outside the gene matches: 0. Germline V gene data show CDR1 as MDHEN and CDR2 as SYDVKM. The CDR3 bases are TGTGCCAGCAGTTTACAGGGGGCTGGGGCCAACGTCCTGACTTTC. Protein product: CASSLQGAGANVLTF.

The chain recombines TRBV7-2 with TRBJ1-2; no firm D call. The CDR3 is 13 residues long. Per the germline V gene, CDR1 is SGHTA and CDR2 is FQGNSA. Trimming cost V 0 bases and J 5 bases, with 7 bases left between them. CDR3 nucleotides: TGTGCCAGCAGCTTAGCACAGAAATATGGCTACACCTTC. Translation: CASSLAQKYGYTF. Using reference TRBV7-2 and TRBJ1-2 for the parts outside the CDR3, the full variable domain is GAGVSQSPSNKVTEKGKDVELRCDPISGHTALYWYRQSLGQGLEFLIYFQGNSAPDKSGLPSDRFSAERTGGSVSTLTIQRTQQEDSAVYLCASSLAQKYGYTFGSGTRLTVV.

The chain couples TRBV10-3 to TRBJ1-5, with D possibly matching TRBD1 (5 bases). The CDR3 covers 15 residues. Trimming cost V 0 bases and J 3 bases, with 9 bases left between them. The germline V gene has CDR1 ENHRY and CDR2 SYGVKD. DNA for the CDR3: TGTGCCATCAGTGAGTCGGACATGATCAATCAGCCCCAGCATTTT. Encoded protein: CAISESDMINQPQHF.

The rearrangement links TRBV21-1 to TRBJ2-3; no check of the table's D call, TRBD1, against the DNA was made. TRBV21-1 is labeled a pseudogene. CDR3 length: 15 residues. The CDR3 DNA is TGTGCCAGCAGCGGGACAGTACCTAGCACAGATACGCAGTATTTT. This codes for CASSGTVPSTDTQYF.